What follows are 25 T cell receptor beta chains derived from one specimen sequenced in a study of blood T cell repertoires in COVID-19. The data were produced by immunoSEQ multiplex PCR, yet TCRdb's version contains in-frame clones alone and is incomplete. Found here are about 250,000 clones, approximately 84% of them singletons; the top ten hold about 4%. The source material was peripheral blood. The source of these receptors is a man aged 45-65 years with acute or convalescent COVID-19.

The V call is TRBV7-2, the J call TRBJ2-1; 10 bases are shared with TRBD2. Germline CDR1 is SGHTA and CDR2 is FQGNSA. The CDR3 extends over 14 amino acids. Unmatched junction bases numbered 3, after V lost 4 bases and J lost 6 bases. The CDR3 nucleotides are TGTGCCAGCAGCTCTAGCGGGGGTCCCAATGAGCAGTTCTTC. As protein: CASSSSGGPNEQFF.

This clone appeared a few times. CDR3 region: CSVRATQKRGYGYTF. The CDR3 DNA is TGCAGCGTTCGGGCCACACAAAAACGGGGCTATGGCTACACCTTC. The chain employs TRBV29-1 and TRBJ1-2; D gene uncertain. CDR3 length: 15 residues. V was cut by 5 bases and J by 4 bases, with 20 bases left in between. The germline V gene encodes CDR1 SQVTM and CDR2 ANQGSEA.

The chain recombines TRBV2 with TRBJ1-1; 7 nucleotides agree with TRBD1. J gave up 5 bases and V 6 bases, and 6 bases lay outside the gene matches. CDR3 length equals 13 residues. Germline lookup yields CDR1 SNHLY and CDR2 FYNNEI. The CDR3 DNA reads as TGTGCCAGCAGGACAGGGCTCTATACTGAAGCTTTCTTT. Translation: CASRTGLYTEAFF. Supplemented by reference TRBV2 and TRBJ1-1, the full variable domain reads EPEVTQTPSHQVTQMGQEVILRCVPISNHLYFYWYRQILGQKVEFLVSFYNNEISEKSEIFDDQFSVERPDGSNFTLKIRSTKLEDSAMYFCASRTGLYTEAFFGQGTRLTVV.

The DNA of the CDR3 is TGTGCCAGCAGCTTGGACGGGGGGATTGCAACTAATGAAAAACTGTTTTTT. Its protein product is CASSLDGGIATNEKLFF. The chain combines TRBV5-4 with TRBJ1-4; perhaps TRBD1 as D (5 bases). Germline CDR1 SGHNT, CDR2 YYREEE (reference sequence). With 0 bases removed from V and 0 bases from J, the gap between germline ends came to 12 bases. The CDR3 spans 17 residues.

This clone occurred a few times. The DNA of the CDR3 is TGCGCCAGCAGTGAATATCCAGGATCGAATCAGCCCCAGCATTTT. It encodes CASSEYPGSNQPQHF. The chain joins TRBV10-2 to TRBJ1-5; D ambiguous. Between the trimmed V and J ends, which lost 3 bases and 4 bases, there was a span of 13 bases. The CDR3 is made up of 15 amino acids. Germline V gene lookup returns CDR1 WSHSY and CDR2 SAAADI.

This chain joins TRBV13 and TRBJ1-6; weak D call: TRBD1 (5 bases). The germline V gene has CDR1 PRHDT and CDR2 FYEKMQ (reference sequence). Trimming took off 2 bases at V and 9 bases at J, with 11 bases between the two ends. This CDR3 contains 14 residues. CDR3 bases: TGTGCCAGCAGCTTAATGGACATAGGTTCACCCCTCCACTTT. It codes for CASSLMDIGSPLHF.

This chain joins TRBV19 and TRBJ2-6; D unclear. Germline CDR1 is LNHDA and CDR2 is SQIVND (reference sequence). Between the trimmed V and J ends, which lost 3 bases and 0 bases, there was a span of 3 bases. The CDR3 consists of 14 residues. DNA of the CDR3: TGTGCCAGTAGTATCAGCTCTGGGGCCAACGTCCTGACTTTC. It specifies CASSISSGANVLTF.

The chain is built from TRBV2 and TRBJ2-7; 7 nucleotides match TRBD2. In germline, CDR1 is SNHLY, CDR2 FYNNEI. The CDR3 has 14 amino acids. The J segment lost 2 bases and the V segment lost 10 bases, leaving 11 bases of the junction unmatched. CDR3 sequence (DNA): TGTGCCACCGGACTAAGCGGGACCGCCTACGAGCAGTACTTC. Its protein product is CATGLSGTAYEQYF.

With regard to this clone: Other DNA sequences in this specimen translate into the identical CDR3. This chain connects TRBV7-9 to TRBJ2-7; the D is unclear. Germline CDR1 SEHNR, CDR2 FQNEAQ (reference sequence). The CDR3 contains 14 residues. V was clipped by 3 bases and J by 0 bases, with 9 bases between them. CDR3 DNA sequence: TGTGCCAGCAGCTTGGGTGGAGTCTCCTACGAGCAGTACTTC. Translation: CASSLGGVSYEQYF.

J is TRBJ1-1 and V is TRBV5-1, with D possibly matching TRBD1 (6 bases). V lost 5 bases, J lost 0 bases, and 11 bases lay in between. The germline CDR1 and CDR2 sequences are SGHRS and YFSETQ. CDR3 length: 14 residues. The CDR3 DNA follows: TGCGCCAGCAGAGGGGGAGGGGTGAACACTGAAGCTTTCTTT. It translates to CASRGGGVNTEAFF.

The V and J genes are TRBV27 and TRBJ2-7, with 11 bases that match TRBD2. With V trimmed by 3 bases and J by 6 bases, 16 bases remained unmatched. Per the germline V gene, CDR1 is MNHEY and CDR2 is SMNVEV (reference sequence). The CDR3 runs to 18 residues. DNA of the CDR3: TGTGCCAGCAGTTTCCTGGGTAGCGGGGGGGCCATTCCTCTCGAGCAGTACTTC. Its translation: CASSFLGSGGAIPLEQYF.

The gene calls are TRBV12-3 or TRBV12-4 and TRBJ1-2; 8 nucleotides line up with TRBD1. Unmatched junction bases numbered 7, after V lost 5 bases and J lost 8 bases. This CDR3 region has 13 residues. As DNA, the CDR3 is TGTGCCAGCAGTCCGGACAGGGAGGGCGGCTACACCTTC. Translation: CASSPDREGGYTF.

The chain links TRBV9 to TRBJ2-2; 12 bases map to TRBD2. V shed 4 bases, J shed 8 bases, and the junction held 15 bases outside the gene matches. The CDR3 is 18 residues long. The germline CDR1 and CDR2 sequences are SGDLS and YYNGEE. The chain's CDR3 is CASSPQLTSGSTGGELFF. The DNA of the CDR3 is TGTGCCAGCAGCCCCCAACTGACTAGCGGGAGCACGGGGGGGGAGCTGTTTTTT.

The chain recombines TRBV7-9 with TRBJ2-1; TRBD2 agrees at 9 bases. Germline-derived CDR1 and CDR2 are SEHNR and FQNEAQ (reference sequence). J gave up 4 bases and V 4 bases, and 5 bases lay outside the gene matches. The CDR3 totals 15 residues. In DNA, the CDR3 is TGTGCCAGCAGCTCCCGAGCGGGGGGTTACAATGAGCAGTTCTTC. Translation gives CASSSRAGGYNEQFF. Filled out from reference TRBV7-9 and TRBJ2-1, the complete variable domain reads DTGVSQNPRHKITKRGQNVTFRCDPISEHNRLYWYRQTLGQGPEFLTYFQNEAQLEKSRLLSDRFSAERPKGSFSTLEIQRTEQGDSAMYLCASSSRAGGYNEQFFGPGTRLTVL.

The sample holds a few counts of this clone. This sequence joins TRBV9 and TRBJ1-2, with 8 nucleotides matching TRBD1. This CDR3 contains 15 residues. Trimming removed 2 bases from V and 2 bases from J; junction bases left unmatched: 5. Germline CDR1 is SGDLS and CDR2 is YYNGEE. The CDR3, as DNA: TGTGCCAGCAGCGTGGGGGACAGGAAAAACTATGGCTACACCTTC. This encodes CASSVGDRKNYGYTF.

The genes are TRBV12-3 or TRBV12-4 and TRBJ2-7; 7 bases agree with TRBD1. The CDR3 covers 12 residues. V gave up 3 bases and J gave up 6 bases; unmatched junction bases: 2. The CDR3 sequence is CASSFDRVEQYF. CDR3 sequence (DNA): TGTGCCAGCAGTTTCGACAGGGTCGAGCAGTACTTC.

This chain's CDR3 is CASSYSKSNQPQHF. The CDR3 nucleotides read TGTGCCAGCAGTTACTCTAAAAGCAATCAGCCCCAGCATTTT. This chain joins TRBV6-5 and TRBJ1-5; D is unclear. The CDR3 has 14 amino acids. Per germline, CDR1 MNHEY and CDR2 SVGAGI. V lost 0 bases to trimming and J lost 1 base, with 4 bases between them.

The J gene is TRBJ1-5, the V gene TRBV5-5; 9 bases map to TRBD1. V was clipped by 0 bases and J by 7 bases; unmatched bases: 5. Germline V lookup: CDR1 SGHKS, CDR2 YYEKEE (reference sequence). This CDR3 has 15 residues. This CDR3 is CASSLEQGARQPQHF. CDR3 sequence (DNA): TGTGCCAGCAGCTTGGAACAGGGGGCGAGACAGCCCCAGCATTTT.

The V gene is TRBV11-3, the J gene TRBJ2-7; 8 nucleotides agree with TRBD1. This CDR3 has 17 amino acids. Germline CDR1 and CDR2: SGHNT and YENEEA. The junction had 9 bases not matched to a gene; V was cut back by 2 bases and J by 0 bases. The CDR3 loop is CASSLPTGEKLSYEQYF. Here the CDR3 DNA reads TGTGCCAGCAGCTTACCGACAGGGGAGAAACTCTCCTACGAGCAGTACTTC. Together with reference TRBV11-3 and TRBJ2-7, the CDR3 gives the full variable domain: EAGVVQSPRYKIIEKKQPVAFWCNPISGHNTLYWYLQNLGQGPELLIRYENEEAVDDSQLPKDRFSAERLKGVDSTLKIQPAELGDSAVYLCASSLPTGEKLSYEQYFGPGTRLTVT.

V and J are TRBV7-9 and TRBJ2-5; TRBD1 agrees at 9 bases. Trimming at V came to 5 bases and at J to 4 bases, leaving 11 bases not matched to a gene. In germline, CDR1 is SEHNR, CDR2 FQNEAQ (reference sequence). The CDR3 runs 16 residues. CDR3: CASSPTGTGRSETQYF. CDR3 nucleotides: TGTGCCAGCAGCCCAACTGGGACAGGGCGATCAGAGACCCAGTACTTC.

In its sample, this clone was seen once. V and J are TRBV19 and TRBJ1-4, with a weak D call TRBD1 (5 bases). V shed 5 bases and J shed 8 bases, with 15 bases lying between them. CDR1 and CDR2 from the germline V gene are LNHDA and SQIVND (reference sequence). CDR3 length equals 14 residues. CDR3 nucleotide sequence: TGTGCCAGTAGTTGGACACGGGAGAGCGAAAAACTGTTTTTT. Protein product: CASSWTRESEKLFF.

V usage is TRBV11-1 and J usage is TRBJ2-5; possible D gene TRBD2, 6 bases. Trimming took 6 bases from V and 0 from J, leaving 8 bases between them. Germline CDR1 reads SGHAT; CDR2 reads FQDESV (reference sequence). There are 13 residues in the CDR3. The CDR3 loop is CASSPGDQETQYF. CDR3 in DNA: TGTGCCAGCAGTCCGGGGGACCAAGAGACCCAGTACTTC.

The genes are TRBV30 and TRBJ2-1; no clear D. This CDR3 has 12 residues. V dropped 5 bases and J dropped 0 bases, with 5 bases sitting between them. The germline V gene has CDR1 GTSNPN and CDR2 SVGIG (reference sequence). Here the CDR3 reads CAWESSYNEQFF. The CDR3 region has the DNA TGTGCCTGGGAGAGCTCCTACAATGAGCAGTTCTTC.

The V gene is TRBV11-2, the J gene TRBJ1-3, with 7 bases matching TRBD1. The CDR3 sequence is 14 residues long. CDR1 and CDR2 from the germline V gene are SGHAT and FQNNGV. J lost 4 bases, V lost 5 bases, and 5 bases had no gene match. The CDR3 DNA reads TGTGCCAGCAGCCAAGGCAGGGGGGGAAACACCATATATTTT. Translated, it gives CASSQGRGGNTIYF.

The V and J genes are TRBV18 and TRBJ1-1, with TRBD1 as a possible D gene (6 bases). Trimming removed 3 bases from V and 1 base from J, with 9 bases in between. CDR1 KGHSH and CDR2 LQKENI come from the germline V gene. CDR3 length: 14 residues. The CDR3 here is CASSPGQQNTEAFF. In nucleotides, the CDR3 is TGTGCCAGCTCACCCGGACAGCAGAACACTGAAGCTTTCTTT. The full variable domain, with the rest looked up from reference TRBV18 and TRBJ1-1, is NAGVMQNPRHLVRRRGQEARLRCSPMKGHSHVYWYRQLPEEGLKFMVYLQKENIIDESGMPKERFSAEFPKEGPSILRIQQVVRGDSAAYFCASSPGQQNTEAFFGQGTRLTVV.